These 11 T cell receptor beta chains came from one sample sequenced in a study of T-cell reconstitution after alpha-beta-depleted transplantation in children (dated by TCRdb to about 2016). Interpreted using the paper, the treatment or condition label stands for: allogeneic hematopoietic cell transplantation with graft depleted of TCRalphabeta T cells and CD19 B cells. Libraries were built with PCR. TCRdb names Illumina HiSeq 2500 as the instrument used. TCR libraries were prepared with molecular barcoding, using unique molecular identifiers to normalize TCRbeta repertoire quantification. TCRdb reanalyzed the raw reads on its own, using fastp at Q25 for trimming and MiXCR for clone calling, and kept in-frame beta chains. CDR3 protein duplicates are merged, each entry listing the most common genes and DNA. The sample data list about a million distinct CDR3 sequences, and around 30% of these were observed just once. Around 30% of the sample is held by the ten biggest clonotypes.

The sample in question was PBMCs, mostly from graft donor cells, obtained 360 days after TCRalphabeta/CD19-depleted stem cell transplant. Receptors originate from a boy under two years old who had a stem cell transplant for SCID, so the T cells may come from the graft donor.

The rearrangement joins TRBV10-3 to TRBJ2-5; TRBD2 matches 10 bases. The trim removed 6 bases at V and 1 base at J, leaving 2 bases unmatched. The CDR3 runs to 14 residues. Germline assignment: CDR1 ENHRY and CDR2 SYGVKD. The CDR3 here is CAISRTSGQETQYF. For the CDR3, the DNA is TGTGCCATCAGCAGGACTAGCGGCCAAGAGACCCAGTACTTC.

This clonotype was seen a few times. One end of the junction is discordant with germline, which a read error may explain. This chain connects TRBV4-2 to TRBJ2-1, with a possible D match to TRBD2 (7 bases). CDR1 is LGHNA and CDR2 is YNFKEQ in the germline V gene. This CDR3 region has 16 residues. The DNA for the CDR3 is TGTGCCAGCAGCCAAGAGGTGGGGGGGCCTTACAGTGAGCAGTTCTTC. Protein: CASSQEVGGPYSEQFF.

The chain recombines TRBV4-1 with TRBJ2-7; possibly TRBD2 for D (6 bases). This CDR3 is 16 amino acids long. Trimming took off 4 bases at V and 0 bases at J, with 16 bases between the two ends. Germline-derived CDR1 and CDR2 are MGHRA and YSYEKL. In nucleotides, the CDR3 is TGCGCCAGCAGCCGACAGCTGGGGAGGAGCTCCTACGAGCAGTACTTC. It translates to CASSRQLGRSSYEQYF.

This clonotype was recorded a few times. This chain connects TRBV4-2 to TRBJ2-1; D is uncertain. This CDR3 has 14 amino acids. Trimming shortened V by 0 bases and J by 4 bases, and 7 bases separated the two germline ends. Per germline, CDR1 LGHNA and CDR2 YNFKEQ. The CDR3 reads CASSQEAWYNEQFF. CDR3 nucleotides: TGTGCCAGCAGCCAAGAGGCGTGGTACAATGAGCAGTTCTTC.

This clonotype was seen more than once but under ten times. The rearrangement joins TRBV11-2 to TRBJ2-3; 8 bases fit TRBD2. Germline V lookup: CDR1 SGHAT, CDR2 FQNNGV. Trimming cost V 2 bases and J 2 bases; bases outside gene matches: 9. CDR3 size: 17 residues. The CDR3 spells CASSLRTSGTPTDTQYF. CDR3 DNA: TGTGCCAGCAGCTTAAGAACTAGCGGAACCCCCACAGATACGCAGTATTTT.

The chain joins TRBV20-1 to TRBJ2-5; D could derive from TRBD1 or TRBD2 (6 bases each). This CDR3 spans 16 amino acids. Trimming took off 3 bases at V and 4 bases at J, with 21 bases between the two ends. From germline, CDR1 is DFQATT and CDR2 SNEGSKA (reference sequence). The CDR3 bases are TGCAGTGCTAGCAAAGGGGGGAGGCTTTTTGGAGAGACCCAGTACTTC. It is translated as CSASKGGRLFGETQYF.

This clonotype was counted only a few times. The chain has TRBV5-1 and TRBJ2-2; 9 nucleotides match TRBD2. The J segment lost 8 bases and the V segment lost 2 bases, leaving 10 bases of the junction unmatched. The germline V gene has CDR1 SGHRS and CDR2 YFSETQ. The CDR3 is made up of 16 amino acids. CDR3 region: CASSFLPTSGGGELFF. The DNA of the CDR3 is TGCGCCAGCAGCTTCTTACCGACTAGCGGCGGTGGGGAGCTGTTTTTT.

This clonotype is a singleton in its sample. This chain links TRBV7-8 with TRBJ1-6, with a tentative D call TRBD1 (5 bases). The CDR3 loop spans 15 amino acids. The ends were cut back, 1 base at V and 10 bases at J, with 14 bases in the middle. CDR1 is SGHVS and CDR2 is FQNEAQ in the germline V gene. The CDR3 loop reads CASSLEGRDGSPLHF. The CDR3 region has the DNA TGTGCCAGCAGCTTAGAAGGCAGGGATGGGTCACCCCTCCACTTT.

This clonotype was detected only a few times. V usage is TRBV24-1 and J usage is TRBJ2-3, with TRBD2 as a possible D gene (5 bases). V was shortened by 3 bases and J by 3 bases, with 9 bases between the two germline ends. From germline, CDR1 is KGHDR and CDR2 SFDVKD. This CDR3 contains 14 residues. CDR3 in amino acids: CATSDPGRTDTQYF. The CDR3 DNA is TGTGCCACCAGTGATCCGGGGAGAACAGATACGCAGTATTTT.

This clonotype was seen a few times. This rearrangement joins TRBV20-1 to TRBJ2-3; 10 positions match TRBD1. CDR3 length equals 15 residues. V shed 3 bases, J shed 6 bases, and the junction held 9 bases outside the gene matches. Germline V lookup: CDR1 DFQATT, CDR2 SNEGSKA (reference sequence). CDR3 protein: CSASGRDRGLDTQYF. The CDR3 DNA is TGCAGTGCTAGCGGCAGGGACAGGGGTTTGGATACGCAGTATTTT.

The CDR3: CSARDLKGGHSGANVLTF. In DNA form, the CDR3 reads TGCAGTGCTAGAGATCTGAAAGGGGGTCACTCTGGGGCCAACGTCCTGACTTTC. The chain couples TRBV20-1 to TRBJ2-6; D might be TRBD1 (6 bases). CDR3 size: 18 residues. With 0 bases removed from V and 0 bases from J, the gap between germline ends came to 15 bases. Germline CDR1 is DFQATT and CDR2 is SNEGSKA (reference sequence).